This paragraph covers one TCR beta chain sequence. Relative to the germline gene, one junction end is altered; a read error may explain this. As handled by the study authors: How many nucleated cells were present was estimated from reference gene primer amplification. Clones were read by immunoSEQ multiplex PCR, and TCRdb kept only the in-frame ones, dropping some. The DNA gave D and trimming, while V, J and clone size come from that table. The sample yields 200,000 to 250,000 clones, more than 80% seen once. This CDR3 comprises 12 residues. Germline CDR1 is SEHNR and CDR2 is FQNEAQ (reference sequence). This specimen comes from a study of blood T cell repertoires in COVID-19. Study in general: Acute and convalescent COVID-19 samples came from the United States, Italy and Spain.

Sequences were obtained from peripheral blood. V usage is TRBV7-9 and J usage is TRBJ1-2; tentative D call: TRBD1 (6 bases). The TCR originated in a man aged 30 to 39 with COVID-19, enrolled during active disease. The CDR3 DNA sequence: TGTGCCAGCAGCCCCCGACAGGAAGACCCGCACTTC. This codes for CASSPRQEDPHF.